This TCR beta chain originates from a study of a mutant IDH1 vaccine in newly diagnosed glioma. Turning to the study itself: During weeks 1, 3, 5, 7, 11, 15, 19 and 23, patients received eight vaccinations. Standard pretreatment was either radiotherapy, temozolomide, or, for most, radiochemotherapy with temozolomide.

Produced via immunoSEQ multiplex PCR; TCRdb's table is partial and in-frame only. The data contain tens of thousands of clones, 60% to 80% of them singletons. The time point denotes: week 11, during vaccination. With topical imiquimod, each dose of the vaccine consisted of 300 ug of mutant IDH1 20-mer peptide. This CDR3 contains 12 residues. V dropped 6 bases and J dropped 4 bases, with 9 bases sitting between them. The germline gives CDR1 KGHSH, CDR2 LQKENI. Turning to this clone: Its antigen is unidentified.

General study results and limits: Changes in top peripheral clonotypes did not appear linked to pseudoprogression. It was about 95% of patients that developed vaccine-induced immune responses.

The chain recombines TRBV18 with TRBJ1-1; no firm D call. The sample here was PBMCs, taken from a glioma patient whose treatment included an IDH1 peptide vaccine. The sequence was obtained from a man aged 25 to 45 with glioma. The CDR3 nucleotides are TGTGCCAGCTCGACCATAGGCACTGAAGCTTTCTTT. Protein: CASSTIGTEAFF.